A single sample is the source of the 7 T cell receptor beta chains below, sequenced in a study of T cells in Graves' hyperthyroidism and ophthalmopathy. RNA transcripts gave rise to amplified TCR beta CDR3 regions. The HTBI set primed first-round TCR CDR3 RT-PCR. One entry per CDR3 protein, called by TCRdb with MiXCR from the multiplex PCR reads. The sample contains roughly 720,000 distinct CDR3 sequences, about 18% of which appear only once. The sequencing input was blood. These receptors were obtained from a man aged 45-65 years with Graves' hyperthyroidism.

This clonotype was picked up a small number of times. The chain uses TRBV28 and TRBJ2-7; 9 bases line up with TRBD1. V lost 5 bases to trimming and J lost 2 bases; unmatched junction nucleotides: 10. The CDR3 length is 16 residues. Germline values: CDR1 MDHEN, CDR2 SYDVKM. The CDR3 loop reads CASSKDRDRVTYEQYF. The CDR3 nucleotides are TGTGCCAGCAGTAAAGACCGGGACAGGGTAACCTACGAGCAGTACTTC.

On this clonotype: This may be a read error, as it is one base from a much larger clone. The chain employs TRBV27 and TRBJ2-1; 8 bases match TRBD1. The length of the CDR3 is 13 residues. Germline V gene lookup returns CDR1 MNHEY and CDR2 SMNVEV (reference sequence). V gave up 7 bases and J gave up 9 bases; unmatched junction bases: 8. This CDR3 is CASTWTGMGEQFF. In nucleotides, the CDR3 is TGTGCCAGCACCTGGACAGGGATGGGTGAGCAGTTCTTC.

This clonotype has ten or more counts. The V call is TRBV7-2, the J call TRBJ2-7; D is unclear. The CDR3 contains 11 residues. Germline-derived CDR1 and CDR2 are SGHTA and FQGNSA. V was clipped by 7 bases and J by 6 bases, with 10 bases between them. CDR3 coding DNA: TGTGCCAGCACTCGGTTGGGCGAGCAGTACTTC. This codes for CASTRLGEQYF.

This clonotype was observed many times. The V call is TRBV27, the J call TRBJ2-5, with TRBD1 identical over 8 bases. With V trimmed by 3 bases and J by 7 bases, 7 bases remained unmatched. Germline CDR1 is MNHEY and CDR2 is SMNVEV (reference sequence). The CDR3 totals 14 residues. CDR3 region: CASSFGQGRGTQYF. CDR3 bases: TGTGCCAGCAGTTTCGGACAGGGCCGGGGGACCCAGTACTTC.

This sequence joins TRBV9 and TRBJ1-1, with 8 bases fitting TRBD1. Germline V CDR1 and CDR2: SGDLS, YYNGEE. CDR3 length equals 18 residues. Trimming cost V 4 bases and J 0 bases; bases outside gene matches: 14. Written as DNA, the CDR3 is TGTGCCAGCAGCTCCTTCTCAGGGGGCTCTTCCCTGAACACTGAAGCTTTCTTT. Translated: CASSSFSGGSSLNTEAFF. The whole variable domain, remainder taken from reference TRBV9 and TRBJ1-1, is DSGVTQTPKHLITATGQRVTLRCSPRSGDLSVYWYQQSLDQGLQFLIQYYNGEERAKGNILERFSAQQFPDLHSELNLSSLELGDSALYFCASSSFSGGSSLNTEAFFGQGTRLTVV.

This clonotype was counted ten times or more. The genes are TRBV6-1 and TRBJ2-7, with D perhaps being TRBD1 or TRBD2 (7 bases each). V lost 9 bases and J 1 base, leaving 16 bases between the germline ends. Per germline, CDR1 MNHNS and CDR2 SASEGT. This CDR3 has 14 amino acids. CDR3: CARRYRGLSYEQYF. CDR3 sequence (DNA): TGTGCCAGACGATACAGGGGACTATCCTACGAGCAGTACTTC.

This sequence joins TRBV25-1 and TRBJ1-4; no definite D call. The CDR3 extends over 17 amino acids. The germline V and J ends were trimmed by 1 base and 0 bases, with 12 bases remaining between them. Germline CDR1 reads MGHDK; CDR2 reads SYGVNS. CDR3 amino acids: CASSESVPRSTNEKLFF. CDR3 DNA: TGTGCCAGCAGTGAATCCGTTCCCAGATCAACTAATGAAAAACTGTTTTTT. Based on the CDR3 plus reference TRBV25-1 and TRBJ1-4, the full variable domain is EADIYQTPRYLVIGTGKKITLECSQTMGHDKMYWYQQDPGMELHLIHYSYGVNSTEKGDLSSESTVSRIRTEHFPLTLESARPSHTSQYLCASSESVPRSTNEKLFFGSGTQLSVL.